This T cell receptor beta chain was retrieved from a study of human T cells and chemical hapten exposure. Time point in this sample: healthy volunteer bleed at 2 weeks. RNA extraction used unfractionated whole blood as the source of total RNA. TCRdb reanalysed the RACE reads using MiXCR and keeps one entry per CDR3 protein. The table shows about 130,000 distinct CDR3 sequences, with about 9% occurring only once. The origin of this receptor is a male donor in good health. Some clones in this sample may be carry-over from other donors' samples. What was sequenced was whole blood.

DNA of the CDR3: TGTGCCAGCAGCTCAGCGGGGGTAGCGGGACCTACATACAATGAGCAGTTCTTC. Amino acid sequence: CASSSAGVAGPTYNEQFF. The J gene is TRBJ2-1, the V gene TRBV3-1, with TRBD2 matching over 8 bases. The CDR3 extends over 18 amino acids. Trimming at V came to 5 bases and at J to 4 bases, leaving 16 bases not matched to a gene. Germline V gives CDR1 LGHDT, CDR2 YNNKEL (reference sequence).